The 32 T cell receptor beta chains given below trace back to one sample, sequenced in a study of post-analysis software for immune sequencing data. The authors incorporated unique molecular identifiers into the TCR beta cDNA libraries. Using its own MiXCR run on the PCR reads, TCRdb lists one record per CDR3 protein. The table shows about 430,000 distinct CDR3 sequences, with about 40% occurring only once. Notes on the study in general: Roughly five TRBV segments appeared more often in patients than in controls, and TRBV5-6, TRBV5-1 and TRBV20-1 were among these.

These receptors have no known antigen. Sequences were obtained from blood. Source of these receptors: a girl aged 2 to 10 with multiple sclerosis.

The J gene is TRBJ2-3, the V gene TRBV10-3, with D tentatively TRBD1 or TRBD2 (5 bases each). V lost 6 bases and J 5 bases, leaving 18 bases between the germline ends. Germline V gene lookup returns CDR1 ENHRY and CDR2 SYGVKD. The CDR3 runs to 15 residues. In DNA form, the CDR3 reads TGTGCCATCAGGCCCCGGGGACCTCGAGGAGATACGCAGTATTTT. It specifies CAIRPRGPRGDTQYF.

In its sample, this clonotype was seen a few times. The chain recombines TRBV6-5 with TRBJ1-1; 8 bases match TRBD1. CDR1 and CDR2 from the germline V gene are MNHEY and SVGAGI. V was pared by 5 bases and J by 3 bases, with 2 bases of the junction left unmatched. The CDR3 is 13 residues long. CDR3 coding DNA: TGTGCCAGCAGTATCAGGGGGCACACTGAAGCTTTCTTT. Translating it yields CASSIRGHTEAFF.

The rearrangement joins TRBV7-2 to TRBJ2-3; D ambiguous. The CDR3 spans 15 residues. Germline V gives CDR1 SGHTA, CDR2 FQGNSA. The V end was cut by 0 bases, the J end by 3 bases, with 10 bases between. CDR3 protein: CASSLAALPTDTQYF. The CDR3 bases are TGTGCCAGCAGCTTAGCCGCCTTACCAACAGATACGCAGTATTTT.

The CDR3 DNA sequence: TGCAGTGCCATTCTATCCCGCGGCGAGCAGTACTTC. Translation: CSAILSRGEQYF. The rearrangement uses TRBV20-1 and TRBJ2-7; unclear D gene. The CDR3 loop spans 12 amino acids. CDR1 and CDR2 (germline): DFQATT, SNEGSKA (reference sequence). V gave up 6 bases and J gave up 6 bases, with 15 bases separating them.

The chain's CDR3 is CSVGVGTGAYEQYF. Written as DNA, the CDR3 is TGCAGCGTTGGGGTGGGGACAGGGGCCTACGAGCAGTACTTC. The J gene is TRBJ2-7, the V gene TRBV29-1; 10 positions agree with TRBD1. The V gene end was trimmed by 4 bases and the J gene end by 2 bases; junction bases not matched to a gene: 5. Germline CDR1 SQVTM, CDR2 ANQGSEA. This CDR3 has 14 residues.

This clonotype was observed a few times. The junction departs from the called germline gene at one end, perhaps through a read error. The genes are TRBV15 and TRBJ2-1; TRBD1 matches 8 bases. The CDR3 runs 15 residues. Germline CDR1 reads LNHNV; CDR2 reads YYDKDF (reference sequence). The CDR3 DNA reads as TGTGCCACCAGCAAAAGGACAGGGACCTATAATGAGCAGTTCTTC. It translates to CATSKRTGTYNEQFF.

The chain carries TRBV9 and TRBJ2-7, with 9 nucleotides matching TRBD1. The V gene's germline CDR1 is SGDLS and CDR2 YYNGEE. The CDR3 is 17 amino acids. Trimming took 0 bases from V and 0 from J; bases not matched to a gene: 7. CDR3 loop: CASSVGMDRGSSYEQYF. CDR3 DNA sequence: TGTGCCAGCAGCGTAGGGATGGACAGGGGCAGCTCCTACGAGCAGTACTTC.

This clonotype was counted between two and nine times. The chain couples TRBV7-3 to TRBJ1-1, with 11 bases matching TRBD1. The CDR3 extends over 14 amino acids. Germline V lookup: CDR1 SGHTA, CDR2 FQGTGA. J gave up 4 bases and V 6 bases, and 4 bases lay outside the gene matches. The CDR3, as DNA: TGTGCCAGCAGTTCCGGGACAGGGGGCACTGAAGCTTTCTTT. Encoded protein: CASSSGTGGTEAFF.

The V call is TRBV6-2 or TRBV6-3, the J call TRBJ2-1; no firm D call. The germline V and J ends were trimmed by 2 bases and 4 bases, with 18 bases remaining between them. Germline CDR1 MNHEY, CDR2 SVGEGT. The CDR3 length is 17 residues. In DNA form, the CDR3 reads TGTGCCAGCAGTTACAACTACCGAAAAGGCCTATACAATGAGCAGTTCTTC. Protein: CASSYNYRKGLYNEQFF.

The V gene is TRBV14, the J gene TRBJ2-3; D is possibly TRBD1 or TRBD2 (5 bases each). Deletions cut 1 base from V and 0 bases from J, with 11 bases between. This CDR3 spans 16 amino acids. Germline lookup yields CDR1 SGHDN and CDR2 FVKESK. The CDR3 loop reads CASSQGDAMSTDTQYF. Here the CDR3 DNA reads TGTGCCAGCAGCCAAGGGGACGCGATGAGCACAGATACGCAGTATTTT.

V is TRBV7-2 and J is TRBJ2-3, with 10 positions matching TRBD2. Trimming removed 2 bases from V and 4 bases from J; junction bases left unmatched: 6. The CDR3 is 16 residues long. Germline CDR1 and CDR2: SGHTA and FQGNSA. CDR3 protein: CASSLRLAGAADTQYF. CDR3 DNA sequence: TGTGCCAGCAGCTTACGCCTAGCGGGAGCGGCAGATACGCAGTATTTT. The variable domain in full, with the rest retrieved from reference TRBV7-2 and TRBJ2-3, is GAGVSQSPSNKVTEKGKDVELRCDPISGHTALYWYRQSLGQGLEFLIYFQGNSAPDKSGLPSDRFSAERTGGSVSTLTIQRTQQEDSAVYLCASSLRLAGAADTQYFGPGTRLTVL.

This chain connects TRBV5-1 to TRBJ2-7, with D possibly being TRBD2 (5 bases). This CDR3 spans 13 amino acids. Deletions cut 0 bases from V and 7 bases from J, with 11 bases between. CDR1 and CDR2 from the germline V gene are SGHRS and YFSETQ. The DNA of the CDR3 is TGCGCCAGCAGCTTGGAACCGGGGTATGAGCAGTACTTC. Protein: CASSLEPGYEQYF.

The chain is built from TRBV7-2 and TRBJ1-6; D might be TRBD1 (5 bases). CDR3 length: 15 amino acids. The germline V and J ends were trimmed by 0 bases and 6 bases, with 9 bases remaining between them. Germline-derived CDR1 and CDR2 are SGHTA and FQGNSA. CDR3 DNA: TGTGCCAGCAGCTTAGCCGCAGGGACTAATTCACCCCTCCACTTT. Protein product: CASSLAAGTNSPLHF.

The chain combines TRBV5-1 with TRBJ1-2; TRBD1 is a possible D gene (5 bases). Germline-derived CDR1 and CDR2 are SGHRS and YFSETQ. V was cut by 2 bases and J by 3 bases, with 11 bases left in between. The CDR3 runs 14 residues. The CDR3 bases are TGCGCCAGCAGCTTCGGGGGTCCCGACTATGGCTACACCTTC. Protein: CASSFGGPDYGYTF.

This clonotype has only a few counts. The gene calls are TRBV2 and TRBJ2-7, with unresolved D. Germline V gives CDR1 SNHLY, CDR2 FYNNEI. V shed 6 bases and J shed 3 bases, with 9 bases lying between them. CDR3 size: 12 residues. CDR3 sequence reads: CASSRPDYEQYF. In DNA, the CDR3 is TGTGCCAGCAGCCGTCCGGACTACGAGCAGTACTTC.

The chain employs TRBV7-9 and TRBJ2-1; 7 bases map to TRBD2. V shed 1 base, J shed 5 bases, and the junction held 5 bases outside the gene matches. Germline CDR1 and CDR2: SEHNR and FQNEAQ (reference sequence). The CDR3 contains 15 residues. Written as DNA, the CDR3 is TGTGCCAGCAGCTTAGACCCAAGCGGGGACAATGAGCAGTTCTTC. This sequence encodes CASSLDPSGDNEQFF.

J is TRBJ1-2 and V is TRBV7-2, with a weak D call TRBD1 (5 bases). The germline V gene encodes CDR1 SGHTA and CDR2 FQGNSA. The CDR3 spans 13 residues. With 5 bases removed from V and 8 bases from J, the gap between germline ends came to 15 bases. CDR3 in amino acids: CASSRDRGGGYTF. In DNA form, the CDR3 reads TGTGCCAGCAGCAGGGACCGAGGAGGGGGCTACACCTTC.

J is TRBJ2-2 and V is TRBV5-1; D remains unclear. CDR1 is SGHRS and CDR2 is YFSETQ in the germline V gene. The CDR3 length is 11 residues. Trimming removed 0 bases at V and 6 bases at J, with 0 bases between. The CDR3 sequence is CASSLAGELFF. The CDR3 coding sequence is TGCGCCAGCAGCTTGGCCGGGGAGCTGTTTTTT.

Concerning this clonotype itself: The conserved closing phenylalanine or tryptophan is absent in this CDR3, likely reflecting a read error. The CDR3 nucleotides are TGCAGCGTTCAGGCACAGCGAGGGGGCTACACCATC. It translates to CSVQAQRGGYTI. J is TRBJ1-2 and V is TRBV29-1; D call uncertain. V was pared by 5 bases and J by 8 bases, with 15 bases between. The CDR3 runs 12 residues. The germline CDR1 and CDR2 sequences are SQVTM and ANQGSEA.

DNA of the CDR3: TGTGCCAGCAGCCAGGACATCTGGGGCTCCTACGAGCAGTACTTC. This sequence encodes CASSQDIWGSYEQYF. This chain joins TRBV5-6 and TRBJ2-7, with a weak D call TRBD1 (5 bases). The length of the CDR3 is 15 residues. The germline CDR1 and CDR2 sequences are SGHDT and YYEEEE. Trimming removed 4 bases from V and 0 bases from J, with 14 bases in between.

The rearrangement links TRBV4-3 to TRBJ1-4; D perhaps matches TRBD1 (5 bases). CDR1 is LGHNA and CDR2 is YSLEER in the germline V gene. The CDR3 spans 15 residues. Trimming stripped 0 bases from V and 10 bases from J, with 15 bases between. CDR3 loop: CASSQDGRGQGKLFF. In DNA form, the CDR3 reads TGCGCCAGCAGCCAAGATGGCCGCGGGCAGGGAAAACTGTTTTTT.

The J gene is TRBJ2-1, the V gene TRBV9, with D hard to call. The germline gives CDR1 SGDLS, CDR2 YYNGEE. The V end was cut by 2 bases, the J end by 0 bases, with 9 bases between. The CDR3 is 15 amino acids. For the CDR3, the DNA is TGTGCCAGCAGCGTGGACCTGAGCTCCTACAATGAGCAGTTCTTC. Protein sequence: CASSVDLSSYNEQFF.

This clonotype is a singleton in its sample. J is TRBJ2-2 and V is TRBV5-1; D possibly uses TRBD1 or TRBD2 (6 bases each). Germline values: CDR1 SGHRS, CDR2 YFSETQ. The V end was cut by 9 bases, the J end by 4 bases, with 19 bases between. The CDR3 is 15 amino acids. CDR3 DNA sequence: TGCGCCAACAGGGTACCGGGAGCAATCACCGGGGAGCTGTTTTTT. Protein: CANRVPGAITGELFF.

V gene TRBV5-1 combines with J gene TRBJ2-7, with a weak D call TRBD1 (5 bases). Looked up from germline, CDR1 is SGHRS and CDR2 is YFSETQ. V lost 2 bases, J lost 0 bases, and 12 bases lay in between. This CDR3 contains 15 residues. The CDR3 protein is CASSFWAGISYEQYF. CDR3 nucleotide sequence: TGCGCCAGCAGCTTCTGGGCAGGGATCTCCTACGAGCAGTACTTC.

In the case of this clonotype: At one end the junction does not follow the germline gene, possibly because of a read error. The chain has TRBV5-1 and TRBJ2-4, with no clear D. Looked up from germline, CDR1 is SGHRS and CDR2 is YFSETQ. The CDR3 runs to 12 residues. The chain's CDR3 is CASSLGTHGQCF. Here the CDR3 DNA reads TGCGCCAGCAGCTTAGGAACCCACGGGCAGTGCTTC.

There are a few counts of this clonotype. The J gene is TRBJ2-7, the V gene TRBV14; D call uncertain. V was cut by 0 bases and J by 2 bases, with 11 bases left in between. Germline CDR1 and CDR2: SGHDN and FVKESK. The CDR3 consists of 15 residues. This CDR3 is CASSQEHFATYEQYF. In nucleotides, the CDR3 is TGTGCCAGCAGCCAAGAACACTTCGCAACCTACGAGCAGTACTTC.

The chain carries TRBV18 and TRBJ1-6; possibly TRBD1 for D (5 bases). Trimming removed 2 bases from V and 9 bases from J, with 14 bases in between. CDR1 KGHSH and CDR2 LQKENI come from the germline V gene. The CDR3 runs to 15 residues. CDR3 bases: TGTGCCAGCTCACCAAGGGGCACGACAATTTCACCCCTCCACTTT. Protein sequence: CASSPRGTTISPLHF.

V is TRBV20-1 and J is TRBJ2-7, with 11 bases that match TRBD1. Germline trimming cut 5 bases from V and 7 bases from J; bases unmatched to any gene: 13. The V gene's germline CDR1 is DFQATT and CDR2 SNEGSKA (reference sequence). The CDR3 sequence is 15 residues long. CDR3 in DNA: TGCAGTGCTCCCACGAGGACAGGGGGCTACAATGAGCAGTACTTC. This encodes CSAPTRTGGYNEQYF.

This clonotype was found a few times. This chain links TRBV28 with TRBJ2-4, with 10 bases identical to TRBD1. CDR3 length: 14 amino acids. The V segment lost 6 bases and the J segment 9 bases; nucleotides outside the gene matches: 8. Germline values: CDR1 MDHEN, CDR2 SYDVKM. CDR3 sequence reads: CASSEDRGKRIQYF. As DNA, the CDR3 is TGTGCCAGCAGCGAGGACAGGGGGAAGCGCATTCAGTACTTC.

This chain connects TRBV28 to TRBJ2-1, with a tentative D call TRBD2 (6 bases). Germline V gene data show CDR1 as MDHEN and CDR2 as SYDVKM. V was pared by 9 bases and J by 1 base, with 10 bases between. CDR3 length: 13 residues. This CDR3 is CASIAVSYNEQFF. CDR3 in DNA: TGTGCCAGTATAGCGGTTTCCTACAATGAGCAGTTCTTC.

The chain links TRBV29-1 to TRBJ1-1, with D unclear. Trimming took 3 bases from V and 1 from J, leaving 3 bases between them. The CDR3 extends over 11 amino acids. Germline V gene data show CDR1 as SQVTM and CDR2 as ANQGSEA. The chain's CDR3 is CSVEQNTEAFF. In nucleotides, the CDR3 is TGCAGCGTTGAGCAGAACACTGAAGCTTTCTTT.

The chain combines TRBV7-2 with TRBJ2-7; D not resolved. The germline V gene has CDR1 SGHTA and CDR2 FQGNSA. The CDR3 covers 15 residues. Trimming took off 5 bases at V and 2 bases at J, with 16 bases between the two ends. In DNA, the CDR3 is TGTGCCAGCAGCGTACAGCCTCAGATTACCTACGAGCAGTACTTC. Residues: CASSVQPQITYEQYF.